This T cell receptor (beta chain) was sequenced for a study of cytomegalovirus exposure and HLA in healthy donors. The PCR employed 60 Vbeta primers together with 13 Jbeta primers. Generated by immunoSEQ multiplex PCR, the TCRdb table keeps only in-frame clones and is missing some. The table has approximately 89,000 clones, about 80% seen once. The sequenced sample was PBMCs. This receptor was obtained from a male donor in good health and CMV-seronegative.

The chain's CDR3 is CASSSETRDTQYF. DNA of the CDR3: TGCGCCAGCAGCTCGGAAACCAGGGATACGCAGTATTTT. The rearrangement uses TRBV5-1 and TRBJ2-3; D gene ambiguous. This CDR3 contains 13 residues. With 3 bases removed from V and 6 bases from J, the gap between germline ends came to 11 bases. Germline loops: CDR1 SGHRS, CDR2 YFSETQ.